This T cell receptor (beta chain) derives from a study of blood T cell repertoires in COVID-19 (dated by TCRdb to the early 2020s). In terms of the full investigation: Samples from collaborators originated in the United States, Italy and Spain and spanned both the acute and convalescent phases of COVID-19. The prospective study material was composed of cDNA or gDNA derived from T cells, B-cell-depleted T cells, or PBMCs. Deeply sampled blood TCRbeta repertoires from subjects exposed to, actively infected with, or recovered from COVID-19 were included in the dataset. The repertoires were released in a freely available public database meant as a resource for research on the immune response to SARS-CoV-2. The samples were drawn from the first 160 participants of the ongoing ImmuneRACE study and from 1,254 subjects provided by 6 global collaborators. Sample metadata almost always included a de-identified subject ID, COVID-19 status, age in years and sex. Where HLA class I and class II types were available, the types were taken from metadata supplied by the sample provider, not from assay-based typing.

CDR1 and CDR2 (SGHKS, YYEKEE) derive from the germline V gene (reference sequence). V is reduced by 0 bases and J by 5 bases, leaving a spacing of 11 bases between them. The CDR3 runs 14 residues from the cysteine to the phenylalanine. Kept here is only the CDR3 DNA, which spans 42 bases and is read in frame from base 1. Participants in the prospective study were aged roughly 18 to 100 years, lived in 20 to 25 United States geographic areas, and enrolled through a virtual design. Cohort assignment in the prospective study relied on participant-reported clinical history from a screening survey and a study questionnaire. For ImmuneRACE Cohort 3, a participant was defined as recovered based on two consecutive negative NP/OP PCR tests, clearance by a healthcare professional, or resolution of symptoms. In the prospective study, mobile phlebotomists collected whole blood, serum and a nasopharyngeal or oropharyngeal swab from each participant. Over a 2-month period, participants in the prospective study had the option of providing additional blood draws and questionnaires. Blood samples from the prospective study were shipped frozen or at room temperature prior to DNA extraction.

Here is what the overall study found, with its caveats: Clinical and demographic metadata were provided uncurated, with the amount varying by source and participant.

TCRbeta CDR3 regions were amplified from genomic DNA using the immunoSEQ Assay, a bias-controlled multiplex PCR. The original pipeline was this. Within the assay, amplification of reference gene primers was used to estimate how many nucleated cells each sample contained. To quantify the absolute abundance of each unique TCRbeta CDR3 rearrangement, sequence reads were collapsed and filtered. For each sample, productive Simpson clonality was calculated as the square root of Simpson's diversity index across productive rearrangements. In TCRdb, the immuneACCESS table is reduced to in-frame sequences with V and J assigned. These tables do not hold every clone; where another copy was compared, an unresolved V gene accounts for under half, and the others remain unexplained. That table supplies the V and J calls and clone size; D and trimming were determined from the DNA. Present in this sample are 310,000 or so clones, roughly 87% of which were seen just once. The ten top clones hold about 9.8% of the sample.

About this clone itself: Its recognized antigen is unknown. No qualities accompany the bases; no much larger clone lies one base away.

The V gene is TRBV5-5 and the J gene is TRBJ1-2; confidence is insufficient to name the D gene. The TCR was taken from a woman aged 18-29 years who had recovered from COVID-19. Sequenced sample: PBMCs or T cells enriched from blood (not recorded which). The CDR3 reads as follows: CASSLDSEGYGYTF. Here is the DNA: TGTGCCAGCAGCTTGGACAGTGAAGGATATGGCTACACCTTC.